Below, 23 T cell receptor beta chains from the same sample are listed, as sequenced in a study of CDR3 diversity in severe acne. A single record per CDR3 protein comes from TCRdb applying MiXCR to the PCR reads. Counted here are roughly 79,000 distinct CDR3 sequences, around 50% occurring once; the ten biggest clones make up approximately 10%. Sequencing input: blood. These receptor sequences come from a male donor with severe acne vulgaris.

This clonotype has only a few counts. The chain is built from TRBV24-1 and TRBJ1-5; D uncertain. This CDR3 comprises 13 residues. Germline loops: CDR1 KGHDR, CDR2 SFDVKD. V was cut by 4 bases and J by 6 bases, with 9 bases left in between. CDR3 residues: CATSEASIQPQHF. The CDR3 bases are TGTGCCACCAGTGAGGCATCCATTCAGCCCCAGCATTTT.

The chain is built from TRBV29-1 and TRBJ1-4; no clear D gene. Germline assignment: CDR1 SQVTM and CDR2 ANQGSEA. Trimming cost V 6 bases and J 7 bases, with 21 bases left between them. This CDR3 contains 15 residues. CDR3 region: CSVIEGWEPSEKLFF. CDR3 in DNA: TGCAGCGTGATAGAGGGTTGGGAACCCAGTGAAAAACTGTTTTTT.

The sample holds many counts of this clonotype. The chain recombines TRBV7-8 with TRBJ2-7; tentative D call: TRBD1 (6 bases). The CDR3 is 13 residues long. Trimming pared 3 bases from V and 7 bases from J, leaving 13 bases between. CDR1 and CDR2 from the germline V gene are SGHVS and FQNEAQ. The CDR3 here is CASSFEKRGEQYV. The CDR3 DNA is TGTGCCAGCAGCTTCGAAAAGAGGGGGGAGCAGTACGTC.

The chain links TRBV6-2 or TRBV6-3 to TRBJ1-1; TRBD1 aligns across 8 bases. Per the germline V gene, CDR1 is MNHEY and CDR2 is SVGEGT. The CDR3 has 15 amino acids. Unmatched junction bases numbered 2, after V lost 0 bases and J lost 2 bases. CDR3 loop: CASSYSRGLNTEAFF. CDR3 sequence (DNA): TGTGCCAGCAGTTACTCCAGGGGGCTAAACACTGAAGCTTTCTTT.

Many counts were recorded for this clonotype. The gene calls are TRBV7-8 and TRBJ1-4; D call uncertain. The CDR3 length is 12 residues. Germline V CDR1 and CDR2: SGHVS, FQNEAQ. V shed 2 bases and J shed 11 bases, with 9 bases lying between them. The CDR3, as DNA: TGTGCCAGCAGCTTAAAATCTGGGAAACTGTTTTTT. Its protein is CASSLKSGKLFF. Variable domain in full (rest from reference TRBV7-8 and TRBJ1-4): GAGVSQSPRYKVAKRGQDVALRCDPISGHVSLFWYQQALGQGPEFLTYFQNEAQLDKSGLPSDRFFAERPEGSVSTLKIQRTQQEDSAVYLCASSLKSGKLFFGSGTQLSVL.

The chain carries TRBV9 and TRBJ1-6; weak D call: TRBD1 (5 bases). The CDR3 extends over 14 amino acids. V lost 0 bases, J lost 9 bases, and 10 bases lay in between. Germline V gene lookup returns CDR1 SGDLS and CDR2 YYNGEE. The CDR3 DNA reads as TGTGCCAGCAGCGTAGTAGGCGGGGGTTCACCCCTCCACTTT. It specifies CASSVVGGGSPLHF.

In this sample, this clonotype turned up many times. The genes are TRBV13 and TRBJ2-2; no clear D gene. The CDR3 loop spans 16 amino acids. Trimming removed 0 bases from V and 3 bases from J, with 11 bases in between. Germline CDR1 PRHDT, CDR2 FYEKMQ (reference sequence). The CDR3 protein is CASSLGLAKYTGELFF. The CDR3 DNA is TGTGCCAGCAGCTTAGGGCTCGCGAAGTACACCGGGGAGCTGTTTTTT.

The chain links TRBV20-1 to TRBJ1-5; the D gene is possibly TRBD1 (6 bases). V was clipped by 0 bases and J by 2 bases, with 17 bases between them. Germline-derived CDR1 and CDR2 are DFQATT and SNEGSKA (reference sequence). This CDR3 has 17 amino acids. The CDR3 nucleotides read TGCAGTGCTAGAGATCTAGAAGGGGGAGGGGGCAATCAGCCCCAGCATTTT. The encoded protein is CSARDLEGGGGNQPQHF.

At least ten counts were recorded for this clonotype. CDR3 sequence reads: CASSLQLAGSHNEQFF. CDR3 in DNA: TGTGCCAGCAGTTTACAATTAGCGGGTAGCCACAATGAGCAGTTCTTC. The rearrangement links TRBV28 to TRBJ2-1; 7 nucleotides agree with TRBD2. The CDR3 covers 16 residues. Germline CDR1 reads MDHEN; CDR2 reads SYDVKM. V lost 2 bases to trimming and J lost 5 bases; unmatched junction nucleotides: 9.

The chain links TRBV20-1 to TRBJ2-1, with TRBD2 as a possible D gene (5 bases). Trimming removed 0 bases from V and 8 bases from J, with 8 bases in between. The length of the CDR3 is 12 residues. CDR1 DFQATT and CDR2 SNEGSKA come from the germline V gene (reference sequence). The CDR3 nucleotides read TGCAGTGCTAGAGAGGCGGAGGATGAGCAGTTCTTC. This translates into CSAREAEDEQFF.

The chain has TRBV10-3 and TRBJ2-7; 11 bases map to TRBD2. The length of the CDR3 is 13 residues. Unmatched junction bases numbered 5, after V lost 10 bases and J lost 3 bases. Germline V gene sequence: CDR1 ENHRY, CDR2 SYGVKD. CDR3 sequence: CASRLAGSYEQYF. The CDR3 nucleotides read TGTGCCAGCCGACTAGCGGGGAGCTACGAGCAGTACTTC.

About this clonotype itself: A much larger clone lies a single base off, so this may be a read error. The genes are TRBV6-5 and TRBJ2-7; 9 nucleotides align to TRBD2. Losses at the gene ends were 2 bases for V and 2 bases for J; bases not matched to a gene: 4. There are 15 residues in the CDR3. Germline CDR1 reads MNHEY; CDR2 reads SVGAGI. The DNA for the CDR3 is TGTGCCAGCAGTTACCCTAGCGGGACTCCCTACGAGCAGTACTTC. The encoded protein is CASSYPSGTPYEQYF.

CDR3 DNA: TGTGCCACCAGTGTCCCCCCGGCACGGGGAGCCAATCAGCCCCAGCATTTT. Translation: CATSVPPARGANQPQHF. The rearrangement uses TRBV24-1 and TRBJ1-5; no firm D call. The CDR3 has 17 amino acids. V lost 5 bases to trimming and J lost 3 bases, with 19 bases between them. The germline CDR1 and CDR2 sequences are KGHDR and SFDVKD.

J is TRBJ1-2 and V is TRBV29-1; D unresolved. Per germline, CDR1 SQVTM and CDR2 ANQGSEA. V lost 3 bases to trimming and J lost 4 bases, with 12 bases between them. The CDR3 totals 13 residues. The CDR3 nucleotides are TGCAGCGTTGAGGAGGGCCCGAGCTATGGCTACACCTTC. Amino acid sequence: CSVEEGPSYGYTF.

Of note for this clonotype: One end of the junction does not line up with germline, which may come from a read error. J is TRBJ1-1 and V is TRBV10-3; D is possibly TRBD1 (5 bases). The CDR3 is 14 amino acids. Germline CDR1 reads ENHRY; CDR2 reads SYGVKD. The chain's CDR3 is CASSYPDRNTEAFF. The CDR3 DNA reads as TGTGCCAGCAGTTACCCAGACAGGAACACTGAAGCTTTCTTT.

The chain links TRBV6-5 to TRBJ1-2; 7 bases map to TRBD1. The CDR3 loop spans 13 amino acids. The V gene end was trimmed by 4 bases and the J gene end by 4 bases; junction bases not matched to a gene: 3. Germline CDR1 MNHEY, CDR2 SVGAGI. DNA for the CDR3: TGTGCCAGCAGTTTGGGACAGCTCTATGGCTACACCTTC. Its protein is CASSLGQLYGYTF.

This clonotype was recorded at least ten times. Here the CDR3 reads CASSIPRSATNYGYTF. The CDR3 bases are TGTGCCAGTAGTATTCCGCGGTCAGCAACTAACTATGGCTACACCTTC. The chain uses TRBV19 and TRBJ1-2; D remains ambiguous. The germline V and J ends were trimmed by 3 bases and 0 bases, with 14 bases remaining between them. Germline CDR1 reads LNHDA; CDR2 reads SQIVND (reference sequence). The CDR3 has 16 amino acids.

This clonotype was observed at least ten times. The genes are TRBV11-2 and TRBJ2-7, with TRBD2 matching 7 bases. Germline trimming cut 1 base from V and 4 bases from J; bases unmatched to any gene: 10. Germline V gives CDR1 SGHAT, CDR2 FQNNGV. The CDR3 consists of 16 residues. The CDR3 loop reads CASSLGYAGASYEQYV. The CDR3 bases are TGTGCCAGCAGCTTAGGCTACGCGGGAGCTTCGTACGAGCAGTACGTC.

This clonotype appeared a single time. This chain connects TRBV7-9 to TRBJ1-5; D call uncertain. The germline CDR1 and CDR2 sequences are SEHNR and FQNEAQ (reference sequence). The V gene lost 4 bases and the J gene lost 0 bases, with 34 bases spanning the gap. There are 23 residues in the CDR3. The DNA for the CDR3 is TGTGCCAGCAGCTCCTCTGGGGTTTGCCACACTCATGATGCACTGTGTAGCAATCAGCCCCAGCATTTT. Its translation is CASSSSGVCHTHDALCSNQPQHF.

The chain has TRBV9 and TRBJ2-7; maybe TRBD2 (5 bases). The V and J ends lost 0 bases and 2 bases respectively, with 12 bases between them. Germline CDR1 reads SGDLS; CDR2 reads YYNGEE. The CDR3 runs to 15 residues. The CDR3 reads CASSVEPAGAYEQYF. DNA of the CDR3: TGTGCCAGCAGCGTAGAACCAGCCGGGGCCTACGAGCAGTACTTC.

J is TRBJ2-7 and V is TRBV5-1; 13 bases align to TRBD2. The CDR3 totals 17 residues. Trimming cost V 1 base and J 4 bases; bases outside gene matches: 8. CDR1 and CDR2 from the germline V gene are SGHRS and YFSETQ. The CDR3 spells CASSLRTSGRAWYEQYF. The CDR3 DNA is TGCGCCAGCAGCTTGCGAACTAGCGGGAGGGCCTGGTACGAGCAGTACTTC.

The chain uses TRBV6-5 and TRBJ2-7; D call uncertain. Germline values: CDR1 MNHEY, CDR2 SVGAGI. The CDR3 has 13 amino acids. V lost 3 bases, J lost 3 bases, and 9 bases lay in between. The CDR3 sequence is CASSYWLNYEQYF. The CDR3 DNA is TGTGCCAGCAGTTATTGGCTGAACTACGAGCAGTACTTC.

This clonotype was seen many times. The chain has TRBV10-3 and TRBJ1-2; possibly TRBD1 for D (5 bases). The ends were cut back, 10 bases at V and 3 bases at J, with 12 bases in the middle. The germline CDR1 and CDR2 sequences are ENHRY and SYGVKD. CDR3 length: 12 residues. The CDR3, as DNA: TGTGCCAGCCAGGGTTTTTACTATGGCTACACCTTC. Translated: CASQGFYYGYTF.